Below, 21 T cell receptor beta chains from the same sample are listed, as sequenced in a study of cytomegalovirus exposure and HLA in healthy donors. Profiling relied on immunoSEQ multiplex PCR, and the TCRdb table lists in-frame clones only, not all of them. Of tens of thousands of clones listed, under 95% are singletons. The material sequenced was PBMCs. The receptors stem from a man younger than 35 in good health and CMV-seronegative.

This chain links TRBV5-1 with TRBJ1-1; D call uncertain. CDR3 length: 13 amino acids. With 4 bases removed from V and 1 base from J, the gap between germline ends came to 8 bases. In germline, CDR1 is SGHRS, CDR2 YFSETQ. CDR3 nucleotides: TGCGCCAGCAGCCCCTCGGGGAACACTGAAGCTTTCTTT. Protein product: CASSPSGNTEAFF.

For this clone: The junction shows a germline mismatch at one end, possibly a read error. The chain uses TRBV29-1 and TRBJ2-1, with D perhaps matching TRBD2 (5 bases). Germline V gene lookup returns CDR1 SQVTM and CDR2 ANQGSEA. This CDR3 is built from 13 residues. CDR3 sequence: CSVEVGRGYEQFF. CDR3 DNA: TGCAGCGTGGAAGTTGGACGAGGGTATGAGCAGTTCTTC.

V usage is TRBV25-1 and J usage is TRBJ2-7; D possibly corresponds to TRBD2 (6 bases). The CDR3 is 13 residues long. The germline CDR1 and CDR2 sequences are MGHDK and SYGVNS. Trimming took off 6 bases at V and 6 bases at J, with 15 bases between the two ends. CDR3 protein: CASSPPGAGEQYF. The CDR3, as DNA: TGTGCCAGCAGCCCACCCGGAGCGGGCGAGCAGTACTTC.

V usage is TRBV11-3 and J usage is TRBJ2-5; 9 nucleotides line up with TRBD2. The germline V gene has CDR1 SGHNT and CDR2 YENEEA. V lost 4 bases, J lost 5 bases, and 5 bases stayed unmatched. This CDR3 region has 14 residues. The CDR3 sequence: CASSSLAGDETQYF. CDR3 nucleotide sequence: TGTGCCAGCAGCTCGTTAGCGGGAGACGAGACCCAGTACTTC.

In its sample, this clone was seen once. The chain is built from TRBV5-4 and TRBJ2-1, with TRBD2 identical over 12 bases. There are 16 residues in the CDR3. The V gene's germline CDR1 is SGHNT and CDR2 YYREEE (reference sequence). Trimming at V came to 4 bases and at J to 4 bases, leaving 6 bases not matched to a gene. The CDR3 spells CASSPAGLAGYNEQFF. CDR3 sequence (DNA): TGTGCCAGCAGCCCGGCGGGACTAGCGGGTTACAATGAGCAGTTCTTC.

The chain carries TRBV21-1 and TRBJ2-3; the table's D gene call, TRBD1, was not cross checked with the DNA. TRBV21-1 is described as a pseudogene. This CDR3 has 15 residues. CDR3 nucleotide sequence: TGTGCCAGCAGCTCTAGGACACGTAGCACAGATACGCAGTATTTT. Translated: CASSSRTRSTDTQYF.

This clone was seen just once. J is TRBJ2-5 and V is TRBV11-3, with TRBD1 as a possible D gene (6 bases). Trimming stripped 2 bases from V and 9 bases from J, with 13 bases between. The CDR3 length is 13 residues. Germline V gives CDR1 SGHNT, CDR2 YENEEA. The DNA for the CDR3 is TGTGCCAGCAGCTTAAGGGAAACAGGGCCCCAGTACTTC. It encodes CASSLRETGPQYF. Full variable domain (missing parts from reference TRBV11-3 and TRBJ2-5): EAGVVQSPRYKIIEKKQPVAFWCNPISGHNTLYWYLQNLGQGPELLIRYENEEAVDDSQLPKDRFSAERLKGVDSTLKIQPAELGDSAVYLCASSLRETGPQYFGPGTRLLVL.

The chain carries TRBV9 and TRBJ2-2; TRBD2 matches at 9 bases. This CDR3 contains 15 residues. The ends lost 3 bases at V and 7 bases at J; junction bases unmatched: 7. Germline loops: CDR1 SGDLS, CDR2 YYNGEE. CDR3 protein: CASSAAGGHVGELFF. The CDR3 DNA reads as TGTGCCAGCAGCGCAGCGGGAGGTCATGTCGGGGAGCTGTTTTTT.

The genes are TRBV7-2 and TRBJ2-3, with 11 bases matching TRBD2. Germline assignment: CDR1 SGHTA and CDR2 FQGNSA. There are 16 residues in the CDR3. After removal of 1 base from V and 7 bases from J, the junction contained 7 bases not matched to a gene. Here the CDR3 DNA reads TGTGCCAGCAGCTTAGATCGGTCTAGCGGGAGGTATACGCAGTATTTT. This codes for CASSLDRSSGRYTQYF.

The V gene is TRBV25-1, the J gene TRBJ2-2, with D possibly TRBD1 on 6 matching bases. In germline, CDR1 is MGHDK, CDR2 SYGVNS. The CDR3 is 15 amino acids. Trimming took off 1 base at V and 4 bases at J, with 10 bases between the two ends. Here the CDR3 DNA reads TGTGCCAGCAGTGAATGGGGACACCTCACCGGGGAGCTGTTTTTT. Translation gives CASSEWGHLTGELFF.

The rearrangement uses TRBV13 and TRBJ2-1; 14 bases match TRBD2. Trimming cost V 5 bases and J 9 bases; bases outside gene matches: 15. Germline V gene sequence: CDR1 PRHDT, CDR2 FYEKMQ (reference sequence). This CDR3 contains 18 residues. In DNA, the CDR3 is TGTGCCAGCAGCCGTTACAGGGGACTAGCGGGGGTATTTGGTGAGCAGTTCTTC. Protein sequence: CASSRYRGLAGVFGEQFF.

This chain uses TRBV28 with TRBJ1-3; no clear D. Germline V gene data show CDR1 as MDHEN and CDR2 as SYDVKM. CDR3 length equals 14 residues. V lost 6 bases, J lost 0 bases, and 9 bases lay in between. CDR3 sequence (DNA): TGTGCCAGCAGCTTACGAGGCTCTGGAAACACCATATATTTT. Protein: CASSLRGSGNTIYF. The whole variable domain, remainder taken from reference TRBV28 and TRBJ1-3, is DVKVTQSSRYLVKRTGEKVFLECVQDMDHENMFWYRQDPGLGLRLIYFSYDVKMKEKGDIPEGYSVSREKKERFSLILESASTNQTSMYLCASSLRGSGNTIYFGEGSWLTVV.

The genes are TRBV5-1 and TRBJ1-1; D unclear. Trimming stripped 0 bases from V and 1 base from J, with 7 bases between. The CDR3 has 14 residues. Per germline, CDR1 SGHRS and CDR2 YFSETQ. The CDR3 reads CASSLDNPNTEAFF. In nucleotides, the CDR3 is TGCGCCAGCAGCTTGGACAATCCGAACACTGAAGCTTTCTTT.

The chain joins TRBV27 to TRBJ1-2; no clear D gene. The germline gives CDR1 MNHEY, CDR2 SMNVEV (reference sequence). Between the trimmed V and J ends, which lost 4 bases and 4 bases, there was a span of 13 bases. This CDR3 contains 14 residues. As DNA, the CDR3 is TGTGCCAGCAGTTCCTATCTAGCCCTCTATGGCTACACCTTC. Residues: CASSSYLALYGYTF.

The gene calls are TRBV5-1 and TRBJ1-1; 9 bases are a match to TRBD1. V gave up 0 bases and J gave up 6 bases; unmatched junction bases: 6. The CDR3 consists of 15 residues. Germline assignment: CDR1 SGHRS and CDR2 YFSETQ. The CDR3: CASSLGDRVHSEAFF. CDR3 in DNA: TGCGCCAGCAGCTTGGGGGACAGGGTGCACTCTGAAGCTTTCTTT.

The CDR3 loop is CASSLMNRGVTGELFF. CDR3 in DNA: TGTGCCAGCAGCTTAATGAACAGGGGGGTTACCGGGGAGCTGTTTTTT. The genes are TRBV7-3 and TRBJ2-2, with 8 bases that match TRBD1. The CDR3 has 16 residues. V was pared by 1 base and J by 5 bases, with 6 bases of the junction left unmatched. Germline CDR1 and CDR2: SGHTA and FQGTGA.

The chain has TRBV11-3 and TRBJ2-1; D perhaps matches TRBD1 (6 bases). Germline CDR1 is SGHNT and CDR2 is YENEEA. CDR3 length: 14 amino acids. V shed 6 bases and J shed 10 bases, with 19 bases lying between them. In nucleotides, the CDR3 is TGTGCCAGCAGTACGGGACAAGGTCCGGGCGAGCAGTTCTTC. It specifies CASSTGQGPGEQFF.

The count of this clone is one. The chain employs TRBV27 and TRBJ2-5; 12 positions agree with TRBD2. V gave up 3 bases and J gave up 4 bases; unmatched junction bases: 15. The CDR3 totals 19 residues. Germline-derived CDR1 and CDR2 are MNHEY and SMNVEV (reference sequence). CDR3 sequence (DNA): TGTGCCAGCAGTTTTGGGGCGCCGCTAGCGGGAGGGTTGGGAGAGACCCAGTACTTC. It codes for CASSFGAPLAGGLGETQYF.

The chain uses TRBV7-9 and TRBJ2-2; 14 positions agree with TRBD2. Germline V lookup: CDR1 SEHNR, CDR2 FQNEAQ (reference sequence). V dropped 7 bases and J dropped 4; count of bases not matched to a gene: 11. This CDR3 spans 18 amino acids. The CDR3 nucleotides are TGTGCCAGCATCGCAAGACTAGCGGGAGGGGTGAGCACCGGGGAGCTGTTTTTT. It encodes CASIARLAGGVSTGELFF.

This chain uses TRBV11-3 with TRBJ2-1; D is possibly TRBD1 (6 bases). V shed 5 bases and J shed 9 bases, with 17 bases lying between them. The germline V gene encodes CDR1 SGHNT and CDR2 YENEEA. This CDR3 has 14 residues. The CDR3, as DNA: TGTGCCAGCAGCCCAGGAAACAGGGAAAGTGAGCAGTTCTTC. It specifies CASSPGNRESEQFF.

This sequence joins TRBV6-1 and TRBJ1-5; D is perhaps TRBD1 (5 bases). This CDR3 region has 17 residues. Germline V CDR1 and CDR2: MNHNS, SASEGT. Trimming cost V 3 bases and J 1 base, with 16 bases left between them. The CDR3 sequence: CASSEFLGWTSNQPQHF. DNA of the CDR3: TGTGCCAGCAGTGAGTTCTTAGGGTGGACAAGCAATCAGCCCCAGCATTTT.